This T cell receptor (beta chain) was retrieved from a study of blood T cell repertoires in COVID-19. Sequencing was performed with immunoSEQ multiplex PCR; in TCRdb, only in-frame clones are kept and a portion is missing. The sample includes more than 200,000 clones, 84% of them seen just once. The germline CDR1 and CDR2 sequences are SGHRS and YFSETQ. There are 16 residues in the CDR3. V gave up 0 bases and J gave up 4 bases; unmatched junction bases: 7. Sequencing was carried out using peripheral blood. V gene TRBV5-1 combines with J gene TRBJ1-1; TRBD1 matches at 9 bases. The TCR sequence derives from a woman older than 75 with COVID-19, enrolled during active disease. CDR3 bases: TGCGCCAGCAGCTTGGAAGGGACAGGGAAGGGCACTGAAGCTTTCTTT. Encoded protein: CASSLEGTGKGTEAFF.